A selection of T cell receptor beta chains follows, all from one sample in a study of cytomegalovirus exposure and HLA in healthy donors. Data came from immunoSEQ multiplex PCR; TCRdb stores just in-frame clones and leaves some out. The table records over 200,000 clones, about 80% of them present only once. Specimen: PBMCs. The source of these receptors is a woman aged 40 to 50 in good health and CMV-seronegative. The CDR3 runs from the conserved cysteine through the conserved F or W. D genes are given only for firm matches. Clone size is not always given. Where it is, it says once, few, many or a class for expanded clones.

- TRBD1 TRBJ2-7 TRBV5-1 CASRGQGPKEQYF TGCGCCAGCAGGGGACAGGGCCCGAAAGAGCAGTACTTC
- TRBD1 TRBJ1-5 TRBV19 CASSTGGAWQPQHF TGTGCCAGTAGTACAGGGGGCGCGTGGCAGCCCCAGCATTTT
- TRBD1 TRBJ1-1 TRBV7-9 CASSWDRARNTEAFF TGTGCCAGCAGCTGGGACAGGGCCCGAAACACTGAAGCTTTCTTT
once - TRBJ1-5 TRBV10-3 CAISEGPHVAQHF TGTGCCATCAGTGAGGGGCCTCATGTTGCCCAGCATTTT
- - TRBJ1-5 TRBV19 CASSTNQGITGQPQHF TGTGCCAGTAGTACAAATCAGGGGATAACAGGTCAGCCCCAGCATTTT
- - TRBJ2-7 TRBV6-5 CASKRVQEGYEQYF TGTGCCAGCAAGCGGGTACAGGAAGGCTACGAGCAGTACTTC
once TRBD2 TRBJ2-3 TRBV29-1 CSVRPETSGETDTQYF TGCAGCGTTCGCCCCGAGACTAGCGGGGAGACAGATACGCAGTATTTT
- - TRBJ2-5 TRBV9 CASSVGRSQETQYF TGTGCCAGCAGCGTGGGGCGAAGCCAAGAGACCCAGTACTTC
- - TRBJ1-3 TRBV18 CASSPPVSGNTIYF TGTGCCAGCTCACCACCCGTCTCTGGAAACACCATATATTTT
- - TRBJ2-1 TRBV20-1 CSATGEAEQFF TGCAGTGCGACGGGGGAAGCGGAGCAGTTCTTC
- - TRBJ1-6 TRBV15 CATSRGQASSPLHF TGTGCCACCAGCAGAGGCCAGGCTTCTTCACCCCTCCACTTT
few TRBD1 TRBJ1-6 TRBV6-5 CASRVQGVGSPLHF TGTGCCAGCAGAGTACAGGGGGTGGGTTCACCCCTCCACTTT
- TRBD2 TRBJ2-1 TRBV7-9 CASHTSGGNNEQFF TGTGCCAGTCACACTAGCGGGGGGAACAATGAGCAGTTCTTC
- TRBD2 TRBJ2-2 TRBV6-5 CASRAGLAGAGELFF TGTGCCAGCAGAGCTGGACTAGCGGGGGCCGGGGAGCTGTTTTTT
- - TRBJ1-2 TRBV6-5 CASSYSGDVAYGYTF TGTGCCAGCAGTTACTCAGGAGACGTGGCCTATGGCTACACCTTC
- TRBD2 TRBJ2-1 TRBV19 CASSLGLFHEQFF TGTGCCAGTAGTCTGGGACTATTCCATGAGCAGTTCTTC
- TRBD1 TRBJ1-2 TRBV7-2 CASSNLQGAYGYTF TGTGCCAGCAGCAACCTACAGGGGGCATATGGCTACACCTTC
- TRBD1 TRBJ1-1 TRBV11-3 CASSFPQGVYTEAFF TGTGCCAGCAGCTTCCCTCAGGGGGTTTACACTGAAGCTTTCTTT
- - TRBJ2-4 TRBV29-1 CSVPGSDKNIQYF TGCAGCGTTCCCGGGTCGGACAAAAACATTCAGTACTTC
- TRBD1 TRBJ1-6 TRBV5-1 CASSSPGQGTSPLHF TGCGCCAGCAGCTCGCCGGGACAGGGAACGTCACCCCTCCACTTT
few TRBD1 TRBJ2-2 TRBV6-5 CASSYQDRPGELFF TGTGCCAGCAGTTACCAGGACAGGCCCGGGGAGCTGTTTTTT
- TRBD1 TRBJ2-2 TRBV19 CASDRTGSNTGELFF TGTGCCAGTGATCGGACAGGCTCCAACACCGGGGAGCTGTTTTTT
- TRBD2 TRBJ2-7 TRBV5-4 CASSLGYGGLAGEYEQYF TGTGCCAGCAGCTTGGGGTATGGGGGGCTAGCGGGGGAATACGAGCAGTACTTC
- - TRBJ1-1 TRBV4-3 CASSPGVVARVAFF TGCGCCAGCAGCCCGGGGGTAGTAGCCCGGGTAGCTTTCTTT
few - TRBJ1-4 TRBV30 CAWTHGGAIEKLFF TGTGCCTGGACCCACGGGGGGGCGATTGAAAAACTGTTTTTT
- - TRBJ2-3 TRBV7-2 CASSFYSSTDTQYF TGTGCCAGCAGCTTTTATAGTAGCACAGATACGCAGTATTTT
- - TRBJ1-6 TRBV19 CASSIGSPSSNYNSPLHF TGTGCCAGTAGTATAGGATCCCCCTCAAGCAACTATAATTCACCCCTCCACTTT
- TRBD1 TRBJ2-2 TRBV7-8 CASSSRTGGSGELFF TGTGCCAGCAGCTCCCGGACAGGGGGCTCCGGGGAGCTGTTTTTT
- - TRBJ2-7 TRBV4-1 CASSQEPARVEEQYF TGCGCCAGCAGCCAGGAACCCGCCCGGGTAGAGGAGCAGTACTTC
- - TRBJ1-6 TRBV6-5 CASSLTGNSPLHF TGTGCCAGCAGCCTCACAGGGAATTCACCCCTCCACTTT
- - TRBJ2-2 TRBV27 CASSLIREVPGELFF TGTGCCAGCAGTTTGATCAGGGAAGTTCCCGGGGAGCTGTTTTTT
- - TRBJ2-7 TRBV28 CASSPPLTRYEQYF TGTGCCAGCAGTCCACCTTTAACCAGGTACGAGCAGTACTTC
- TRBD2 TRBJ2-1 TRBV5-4 CASSQGLAGVEEQFF TGTGCCAGCAGCCAAGGACTAGCGGGGGTGGAAGAGCAGTTCTTC
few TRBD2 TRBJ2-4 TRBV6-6 CASGGGAGGLKNIQYF TGTGCCAGCGGGGGTGGGGCGGGGGGCCTCAAAAACATTCAGTACTTC
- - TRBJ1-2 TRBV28 CASSRPGGILSDGYTF TGTGCCAGCAGCCGACCGGGGGGAATCCTATCGGATGGCTACACCTTC
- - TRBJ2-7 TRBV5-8 CASSRQSYEQYF TGTGCCAGCAGCCGACAATCCTACGAGCAGTACTTC
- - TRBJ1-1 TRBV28 CASSLPGNTEAFF TGTGCCAGCAGTTTGCCAGGGAACACTGAAGCTTTCTTT
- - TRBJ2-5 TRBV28 CASKQGTRYQETQYF TGTGCCAGCAAGCAAGGGACAAGGTACCAAGAGACCCAGTACTTC
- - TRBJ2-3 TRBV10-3 CAISELRVATDTQYF TGTGCCATCAGTGAGTTGAGGGTTGCCACAGATACGCAGTATTTT
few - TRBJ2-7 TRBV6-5 CASTDSSYEQYF TGTGCCAGCACCGACAGTTCCTACGAGCAGTACTTC
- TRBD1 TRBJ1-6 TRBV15 CATSRDRGTGSSPLHF TGTGCCACCAGCAGAGATAGAGGGACAGGATCTTCACCCCTCCACTTT
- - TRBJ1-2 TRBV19 CASTDRLPNYGYTF TGTGCCAGTACCGACAGGCTACCTAACTATGGCTACACCTTC
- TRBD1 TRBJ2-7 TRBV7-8 CASSTRPGGFRYEQYF TGTGCCAGCAGCACAAGACCAGGGGGTTTTAGGTACGAGCAGTACTTC
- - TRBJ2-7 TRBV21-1 CASSKSPGKTYEQYF TGTGCCAGCAGCAAAAGTCCAGGGAAGACCTACGAGCAGTACTTC
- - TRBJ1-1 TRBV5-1 CASSSLRDINTEAFF TGCGCCAGCAGCTCACTCCGGGACATCAACACTGAAGCTTTCTTT
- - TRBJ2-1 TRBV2 CASHRQVRGDEQFF TGTGCCAGCCATCGACAGGTTCGGGGCGATGAGCAGTTCTTC
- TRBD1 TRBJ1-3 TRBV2 CASSGPGQSAGNTIYF TGTGCCAGCAGTGGACCGGGACAGAGTGCCGGAAACACCATATATTTT